This T cell receptor (beta chain) is drawn from a study of CD4 T cells in relation to SARS-CoV-2 and coronaviruses. This CDR3 spans 13 amino acids. Germline V CDR1 and CDR2: GTSNPN, SVGIG (reference sequence). The V end lost 4 bases, the J end lost 4 bases, and 10 bases lay between the germline ends. Sequencing was performed with immunoSEQ multiplex PCR; in TCRdb, only in-frame clones are kept and a portion is missing. The data hold roughly 71,000 clones, with over 70% observed a single time. CD4+ T cells from unexposed donors were obtained before the COVID-19 pandemic (2011-2018). CD4 enrichment then naive enrichment separated naive from memory CD4+ cells.

The chain couples TRBV30 to TRBJ1-4; D is possibly TRBD1 (6 bases). The sample comprised memory CD4+ T cells from PBMCs. This receptor was identified in a human donor in good health. The CDR3 coding sequence is TGTGCCTGGACGGACAGCAATAATGAAAAACTGTTTTTT. The encoded protein is CAWTDSNNEKLFF.